This section outlines one TCR beta chain sequence together with its context. The target of this receptor is not known. The sample comes from a study of cytomegalovirus exposure and HLA in healthy donors listed by TCRdb under 2017. About the investigation overall: An earlier analysis of some 600 of the donors reported under 300 Gb of sequence data and 95 million to 130 million unique TCR beta sequences obtained from about 170 million T cells. An early release that covered about 600 HLA-typed donors contained about 300 gigabases of sequencing data and tens of millions of unique TCR sequences. Of the approximately 400 genotyped donors, approximately 80% were placed in the genetic ancestry cluster associated with self-reported Caucasian donors. The study aimed to test whether signatures of past pathogen exposure could be identified by cataloging public T cell receptors. The study used immunosequencing to profile the T cell repertoires of about 670 subjects and linked those repertoires to cytomegalovirus serostatus. Along with the roughly 700-subject first cohort, a separate validation cohort of over a hundred different subjects was used. High-throughput TCR immunosequencing, statistical association of individual TCRs with disease status, and machine learning were combined to predict cytomegalovirus infection status. To study patterns of TCR occurrence, a later analysis re-analyzed previously published TCR beta repertoires from 550 to 800 donors and added high-resolution HLA genotyping. Rather than using new phenotypic data, the later analysis identified candidate immune exposures from TCR beta sequences and from how often those sequences occurred across donors. An earlier analysis of 587 of the donors used high-throughput TCR beta sequencing to judge whether each TCR beta V gene segment behaved as functional or pseudogenic. Donor age, sex, ethnicity and CMV serostatus were compiled together with the repertoire data. A later genetic analysis took genome-wide SNP genotypes for about 55% of the 666 donors and used that subset as a discovery cohort. Every discovery cohort repertoire had been produced on one sequencing platform. Class I and class II HLA loci were covered by the typing at four-digit resolution. The number of donors typed differed by locus, with about 629-630 for A, B, C, DRB1 and DQB1, around 520 for DQA1, 600 to 610 for DPA1, and some 470 for DPB1. Roughly five DR-DQ haplotypes were handled as single units for association and clustering because linkage in the cohort was strong. Among about 410 genotyped donors of the cohort, an average of around 250,000 unique TCR beta nucleotide sequences was sequenced per donor, of which about 20% were non-productive.

The cohort was made up of around 720 healthy bone marrow donors. At the time of sampling, all cohort members were nominally healthy, though unrecorded immune exposures were likely present. The donor tested CMV seropositive and was one of the 289 seropositive cohort members. A peripheral blood sample was collected from each donor, and TCR beta sequencing was performed on peripheral blood mononuclear cells. Genomic DNA was extracted from the blood cell samples with the Qiagen DNeasy Blood Extraction Kit. Taken from cysteine to phenylalanine, the CDR3 has 12 residues. Only CDR3 DNA is held: 36 bases, read in frame from base 1. Trimming removed 6 bases from V and 3 bases from J; the gene matches leave 0 bases unexplained. According to the germline V gene (reference sequence), CDR1 reads LNHDA and CDR2 reads SQIVND. General findings and caveats noted by the study authors: According to a later analysis, parvovirus B19, influenza, CMV and Epstein-Barr virus appeared linked to several top co-occurrence clusters. Some IMGT-functional V segments, including TRBV6-2 and TRBV6-3, could not be distinguished by the 87-base-pair reads and were therefore excluded. A later analysis found that most CMV-associated TCR beta chains appeared HLA-restricted, with HLA associations seemingly driven largely by CMV exposure. Linkage disequilibrium might explain the correlated functional status among segregating V segments, but an unknown experimental factor could not be excluded. The presence/absence analyses assumed that sequencing depth was roughly uniform across donors, and that assumption may not be true. When HLA alleles, especially DR and DQ, strongly co-occurred, attributing TCR associations to individual alleles was difficult. A later analysis found that TCR association rates varied across HLA loci, with DRB1 alleles showing the most associated TCRs and HLA-C alleles the fewest. In a later analysis, HLA-associated TCR beta chains showed more clonal expansion and lower generation probabilities than non-associated chains that were equally common. This cohort had only TCR beta chains sequenced, and the lack of alpha or paired-chain data limited which features could be detected. A further reported finding was that TCR beta sequences accurately predicted the HLA-A and HLA-B alleles for most subjects in the first cohort. CMV serostatus was the only immune exposure information available for the cohort. The classifier was reported to diagnose cytomegalovirus status with high specificity and sensitivity in both the original and validation cohorts. Because counts were too low, under 20 rarely observed V segments, including chromosome 9 orphons, were left out of the earlier analysis of several hundred of the donors. HLA typing was unavailable for some donors at each locus, so association tests used only the typed subset. The study gave a list of some 150 TCR beta chains associated with cytomegalovirus. Compared with the approximately 710-donor mean, donors in an Asian-associated ancestry cluster had fewer N-insertions in productive TCRs, according to a later genetic analysis. Broadly in line with IMGT annotations, most TCR beta V segments showed up in productive rearrangements about 90% or about 30% of the time in an earlier analysis of under 700 of the donors. Across donors, most TCR sequences were observed very rarely, whereas some public TCRs were present in many individuals. A few of the identified cytomegalovirus-associated TCR beta chains were confirmed in vitro to be specific for cytomegalovirus antigens. A later analysis associated about 16,000 TCR beta sequences with specific HLA alleles at a false discovery rate of 0.05. An association between a missense DCLRE1C variant and V-gene and J-gene trimming of TCR beta chains was found in a later genetic analysis and replicated in an independent cohort. The authors suggested that the approach could potentially be extended to other disease states and immunological phenotypes. A cluster of highly shared sequence variants was judged likely to be a technical artifact of the sequencing pipeline.

Preparation of the library involved the immunoSEQ multiplex PCR assay. The multiplex PCR relied on a mix of 60 forward primers for TCR Vbeta segments and 13 reverse primers for TCR Jbeta segments. The CDR3 region of rearranged TCR beta genes was amplified from genomic DNA by a multiplex PCR assay. Amplified TCR beta libraries were sequenced as 87-base-pair reads on the Illumina HiSeq System. Per the source publication's procedure: A later analysis counted around 72 million unique TCR beta chains across the roughly 700 repertoires, and around 12 million of these chains were shared by at least two donors. To remove PCR and sequencing errors, raw reads were error-corrected and collapsed into unique sequences using a nearest-neighbor algorithm that merged closely related sequences. CDR3 sequences were aligned to IMGT reference sequences to assign V, D and J gene segments. For a sequence to be retained, a match of at least six nucleotides to both a V gene segment and a J gene segment was required. A rearrangement was called productive if the CDR3 had no stop codons and remained in frame with V and J, and every other rearrangement was called non-productive. CDR3 was defined according to IMGT convention as the region running from the second conserved V-encoded cysteine to the conserved J-encoded phenylalanine. The earlier analysis of 587 of the donors excluded sequences that lacked an unambiguous match to a single V gene segment. In an earlier analysis of about 590 of the donors, a V segment was called functional when productive rearrangements were above 56.7%, and segregating when the standard deviation between donors exceeded 5%. To diagnose cytomegalovirus status from the catalog of TCR beta chain sequences, a statistical classification framework was built. A later analysis assigned V and J genes by comparing TCR nucleotide sequences with IMGT/GENE-DB human TR gene sequences. A later analysis assigned CDR3 sequences and most-parsimonious VDJ recombination scenarios with the TCRdist pipeline. In a later analysis, each TCR beta chain was defined by its CDR3 amino acid sequence together with its V-gene family, and reads lacking a unique V-gene family were excluded. To address suspected cross-contamination and a sequencing artifact, a later analysis removed roughly 580 highly shared, low-generation-probability nucleotide sequences. A later analysis calculated a clonal expansion index for each public chain from normalized within-repertoire ranks of inferred template counts. In a later analysis, generation probabilities were computed with a VDJ recombination model fitted to out-of-frame rearrangements, and the resulting probabilities were checked against IGoR. In a later analysis, hypergeometric tests were used to score TCR-TCR, TCR-HLA and TCR-CMV co-occurrence, with a repertoire-size bias correction applied to TCR pairs. In a later analysis, false discovery rates were estimated by permuting HLA or CMV assignments 20 times. In a later analysis, co-occurring TCRs were grouped using DBSCAN, with TCRdist sequence similarity added in when clustering inside HLA-allele-positive subsets. Co-occurrence clustering excluded repertoires with fewer than 30,000 or more than 120,000 public chains, plus five with anomalous nucleotide sharing. Not all clones reach the TCRdb copy of this immuneACCESS table, which keeps in-frame sequences only. Checked studies attribute under half of the gap to unresolved V genes and leave the rest unexplained. That table supplies the V and J calls and clone size; D and trimming were determined from the DNA. The table for this sample shows roughly 39,000 clones. More than 3% of the sample rests with the top ten.

The specimen sequenced was PBMCs. The sequence came from a woman aged 25 to 45 in good health and CMV-seropositive. Here the chain combines TRBV19 and TRBJ1-2; TRBD1 lines up with 8 middle nucleotides. The bases read TGTGCCAGTAGGACAGGGGACTATGGCTACACCTTC. This codes for CASRTGDYGYTF.